Following are 15 T cell receptor beta chains from one sample sequenced in a study of graft-versus-host responses after intestinal transplantation. These receptors' antigens are unknown. Measured with immunoSEQ multiplex PCR; TCRdb has only the in-frame clones, and not every one. The sample lists 100,000 or so clones; about 94% were seen once. The sample consisted of unstimulated CD4+ T cells sorted from spleen or lymph node cells, taken before intestinal transplant. These receptors originate from a human donor who received an intestinal transplant.

The gene calls are TRBV6-1 and TRBJ1-6; 8 bases line up with TRBD1. The germline V gene has CDR1 MNHNS and CDR2 SASEGT. The CDR3 extends over 16 amino acids. V lost 0 bases and J lost 8; bases outside the gene matches: 6. CDR3 sequence reads: CASSEARGTGHSPLHF. DNA of the CDR3: TGTGCCAGCAGTGAAGCGAGGGGGACAGGTCATTCACCCCTCCACTTT.

The chain carries TRBV6-5 and TRBJ1-1; unclear D gene. The CDR3 runs to 14 residues. The V gene's germline CDR1 is MNHEY and CDR2 SVGAGI. V lost 2 bases, J lost 0 bases, and 7 bases lay in between. The CDR3 region is CASSYQALNTEAFF. CDR3 nucleotide sequence: TGTGCCAGCAGTTACCAGGCCCTGAACACTGAAGCTTTCTTT.

This chain connects TRBV12-5 to TRBJ2-3, with D uncertain. In germline, CDR1 is LGHNT, CDR2 FRNRAP. V shed 2 bases and J shed 3 bases, with 6 bases lying between them. CDR3 size: 13 residues. The DNA for the CDR3 is TGTGCTAGTGGTTTGCTGAGGACAGATACGCAGTATTTT. Encoded protein: CASGLLRTDTQYF.

The chain couples TRBV9 to TRBJ1-3, with 11 nucleotides matching TRBD1. The ends lost 0 bases at V and 7 bases at J; junction bases unmatched: 3. Germline V gene sequence: CDR1 SGDLS, CDR2 YYNGEE. The CDR3 extends over 15 amino acids. In DNA, the CDR3 is TGTGCCAGCAGCGTAGGTGGGACAGGGGGGAACACCATATATTTT. The encoded protein is CASSVGGTGGNTIYF.

This chain uses TRBV30 with TRBJ1-1; possibly TRBD1 for D (5 bases). From germline, CDR1 is GTSNPN and CDR2 SVGIG (reference sequence). V was clipped by 8 bases and J by 0 bases, with 16 bases between them. The length of the CDR3 is 14 residues. The CDR3, as DNA: TGTGCCGGCACCATCAGGGCAGTGAACACTGAAGCTTTCTTT. Its translation is CAGTIRAVNTEAFF.

The CDR3 is CASRIGGASTEAFF. The CDR3 DNA sequence: TGTGCCAGTAGAATTGGGGGGGCGAGCACTGAAGCTTTCTTT. The chain is built from TRBV19 and TRBJ1-1; possible D gene TRBD1, 6 bases. The CDR3 is made up of 14 amino acids. Deletions cut 6 bases from V and 4 bases from J, with 15 bases between. Germline V gives CDR1 LNHDA, CDR2 SQIVND (reference sequence).

The chain links TRBV6-5 to TRBJ1-6; 9 nucleotides align to TRBD1. Germline values: CDR1 MNHEY, CDR2 SVGAGI. This CDR3 has 14 amino acids. Trimming cost V 7 bases and J 10 bases; bases outside gene matches: 8. CDR3 in amino acids: CASTPDRGKSPLHF. In nucleotides, the CDR3 is TGTGCCAGCACTCCGGACAGGGGAAAATCACCCCTCCACTTT.

This sequence joins TRBV29-1 and TRBJ1-2, with TRBD1 as a possible D gene (5 bases). The CDR3 extends over 13 amino acids. The germline V gene encodes CDR1 SQVTM and CDR2 ANQGSEA. V was cut by 7 bases and J by 0 bases, with 12 bases left in between. The CDR3, as DNA: TGCAGCGATGTAGGGGCCGCTAACTATGGCTACACCTTC. It yields the protein CSDVGAANYGYTF.

V gene TRBV19 combines with J gene TRBJ2-7; D may be TRBD1 (6 bases). Per the germline V gene, CDR1 is LNHDA and CDR2 is SQIVND (reference sequence). This CDR3 is 15 amino acids long. The V gene lost 0 bases and the J gene lost 2 bases, with 11 bases spanning the gap. The CDR3 loop is CASSIDQAGAYEQYF. The DNA for the CDR3 is TGTGCCAGTAGTATAGATCAGGCAGGGGCCTACGAGCAGTACTTC.

The V gene is TRBV5-6, the J gene TRBJ1-1; D unresolved. Germline lookup yields CDR1 SGHDT and CDR2 YYEEEE. This CDR3 has 15 residues. V lost 4 bases and J lost 0, with 13 bases in between. CDR3 in amino acids: CASSRRRVMNTEAFF. CDR3 bases: TGTGCCAGCAGCCGCCGGCGGGTCATGAACACTGAAGCTTTCTTT.

This clone has a single count. The chain has TRBV6-1 and TRBJ2-2; a weak D match, TRBD1 (5 bases). Trimming pared 4 bases from V and 6 bases from J, leaving 18 bases between. Per germline, CDR1 MNHNS and CDR2 SASEGT. There are 16 residues in the CDR3. The CDR3 sequence: CASSVTGLGTAGELFF. The CDR3 bases are TGTGCCAGCAGTGTAACAGGTTTGGGTACCGCCGGGGAGCTGTTTTTT.

This chain connects TRBV9 to TRBJ2-2; D is perhaps TRBD2 (7 bases). Germline loops: CDR1 SGDLS, CDR2 YYNGEE. Trimming took 3 bases from V and 2 from J, leaving 11 bases between them. The CDR3 consists of 15 residues. CDR3 nucleotides: TGTGCCAGCAGCGAGGGGGGGGCAAACACCGGGGAGCTGTTTTTT. Translating gives CASSEGGANTGELFF.

This clone came up a few times. The chain employs TRBV6-5 and TRBJ1-6; a weak D match, TRBD1 (6 bases). The CDR3 totals 15 residues. Per the germline V gene, CDR1 is MNHEY and CDR2 is SVGAGI. V gave up 7 bases and J gave up 1 base, with 11 bases separating them. DNA for the CDR3: TGTGCCAGCAAGGGGGTTAGTTCCTATAATTCACCCCTCCACTTT. It translates to CASKGVSSYNSPLHF.

The chain uses TRBV28 and TRBJ2-5; 8 bases map to TRBD1. This CDR3 is built from 11 residues. J lost 8 bases, V lost 6 bases, and 2 bases had no gene match. The V gene's germline CDR1 is MDHEN and CDR2 SYDVKM. In nucleotides, the CDR3 is TGTGCCAGCAGAGACAGGGGAACCCAGTACTTC. It codes for CASRDRGTQYF.

The rearrangement links TRBV5-4 to TRBJ2-2; the D gene is possibly TRBD2 (6 bases). V dropped 2 bases and J dropped 1 base, with 15 bases sitting between them. The V gene's germline CDR1 is SGHNT and CDR2 YYREEE (reference sequence). This CDR3 contains 17 residues. The CDR3: CASSFDSGTLNTGELFF. As DNA, the CDR3 is TGTGCCAGCAGCTTCGACTCCGGGACTCTGAACACCGGGGAGCTGTTTTTT.